This T cell receptor beta chain was retrieved from a study of OX40 agonist ivuxolimab in advanced cancers. General study points: The 0.1-3.0 mg/kg partial responders had among the lowest clonal expansion.

The repertoire was sequenced with immunoSEQ multiplex PCR; TCRdb's copy has only in-frame clones and lacks some. The sample holds under 25,000 clones; around 80% are singletons and the top ten take roughly 29%. A note on this clone: Its antigen remains unidentified.

Blood draws occurred at baseline, cycle 4 day 1, and cycle 7 day 1. The CDR3 totals 14 residues. Trimming stripped 4 bases from V and 0 bases from J, with 12 bases between. Germline CDR1 and CDR2: SQVTM and ANQGSEA. The sequenced sample was CD4+ or CD8+ T cells sorted from blood, obtained in a trial of the OX40 agonist ivuxolimab. This receptor was obtained from an adult with an advanced solid tumor such as melanoma, head and neck, liver or kidney cancer. The V call is TRBV29-1, the J call TRBJ1-2; possible D gene TRBD1, 6 bases. Here the CDR3 DNA reads TGCAGCGTTGGCGGGGGCCTAACTAACTATGGCTACACCTTC. Translation gives CSVGGGLTNYGYTF.